A single sample gave rise to the 30 T cell receptor beta chains below, sequenced in a study of identical twins (dated by TCRdb to the mid-2010s). Libraries were made using 5' RACE. Sequencing was performed on an Illumina HiSeq 2000. Through fastp at Q25 and MiXCR, TCRdb rebuilt clones from the public reads, retaining in-frame beta chains. A single entry per CDR3 protein holds the most common genes and DNA from its merged rows. The sample includes about 700,000 distinct CDR3 sequences, with over 5% observed a single time. The top ten clones comprise around 2% of the sample. Sequencing input: naive T cells sorted from blood. The cell subset or site tag for this specimen amounts to: cells isolated with a human naive T-cell isolation kit. Receptors were obtained from a man aged 18 to 35 in good health.

This clonotype was recorded at least ten times. The rearrangement joins TRBV20-1 to TRBJ2-3; unclear D gene. The CDR3 loop spans 11 amino acids. Germline values: CDR1 DFQATT, CDR2 SNEGSKA (reference sequence). Trimming removed 4 bases from V and 6 bases from J, with 8 bases in between. CDR3 amino acids: CSATDVDTQYF. CDR3 nucleotides: TGCAGTGCTACAGATGTTGATACGCAGTATTTT.

In its sample, this clonotype was seen a few times. V is TRBV19 and J is TRBJ2-5; D not certain. The length of the CDR3 is 12 residues. The germline V gene has CDR1 LNHDA and CDR2 SQIVND (reference sequence). Trimming shortened V by 3 bases and J by 6 bases, and 8 bases separated the two germline ends. The CDR3, as DNA: TGTGCCAGTAGTATTGGGGATCAGACCCAGTACTTC. Protein product: CASSIGDQTQYF. Looking up the rest from reference TRBV19 and TRBJ2-5 gives the full variable domain: DGGITQSPKYLFRKEGQNVTLSCEQNLNHDAMYWYRQDPGQGLRLIYYSQIVNDFQKGDIAEGYSVSREKKESFPLTVTSAQKNPTAFYLCASSIGDQTQYFGPGTRLLVL.

The chain employs TRBV7-9 and TRBJ2-3; 9 bases map to TRBD2. The germline V gene has CDR1 SEHNR and CDR2 FQNEAQ (reference sequence). With 7 bases clipped from V and 4 bases from J, the junction kept 9 bases outside the gene matches. CDR3 length equals 15 residues. CDR3 in amino acids: CASILAGSGADTQYF. The CDR3 DNA follows: TGTGCCAGCATCCTAGCGGGAAGTGGGGCAGATACGCAGTATTTT. Combining the CDR3 with reference TRBV7-9 and TRBJ2-3 gives the whole variable domain DTGVSQNPRHKITKRGQNVTFRCDPISEHNRLYWYRQTLGQGPEFLTYFQNEAQLEKSRLLSDRFSAERPKGSFSTLEIQRTEQGDSAMYLCASILAGSGADTQYFGPGTRLTVL.

There are a few counts of this clonotype. The CDR3 DNA sequence: TGCAGTGCGGAGGGTGGAGATAGCAATCAGCCCCAGCATTTT. This translates into CSAEGGDSNQPQHF. The gene calls are TRBV20-1 and TRBJ1-5; D gene unclear. V gave up 6 bases and J gave up 0 bases, with 12 bases separating them. The CDR3 loop spans 14 amino acids. From germline, CDR1 is DFQATT and CDR2 SNEGSKA (reference sequence).

There are many counts of this clonotype. The genes are TRBV20-1 and TRBJ1-1; no reliable D call. The CDR3 is 14 amino acids. V lost 1 base, J lost 7 bases, and 16 bases lay in between. CDR1 and CDR2 from the germline V gene are DFQATT and SNEGSKA (reference sequence). DNA for the CDR3: TGCAGTGCTAGAGGGCTATTCGACCTAAATGAAGCTTTCTTT. This translates into CSARGLFDLNEAFF.

The chain has TRBV6-2 or TRBV6-3 and TRBJ2-1; 9 bases align to TRBD1. V shed 5 bases, J shed 15 bases, and the junction held 14 bases outside the gene matches. The CDR3 loop spans 14 amino acids. Germline V CDR1 and CDR2: MNHEY, SVGEGT. This CDR3 is CASSATGTGQQSFF. Here the CDR3 DNA reads TGTGCCAGCAGTGCAACCGGGACAGGGCAGCAGTCGTTCTTC.

This clonotype was seen a few times. The chain links TRBV6-1 to TRBJ2-5; D remains ambiguous. Looked up from germline, CDR1 is MNHNS and CDR2 is SASEGT. The CDR3 spans 12 residues. V lost 7 bases to trimming and J lost 8 bases, with 14 bases between them. Here the CDR3 reads CASMRWAETQYF. The CDR3 nucleotides are TGTGCCAGCATGAGGTGGGCCGAAACCCAGTACTTC.

This clonotype has just a few counts. The chain carries TRBV11-2 and TRBJ2-1, with 9 bases fitting TRBD2. Germline loops: CDR1 SGHAT, CDR2 FQNNGV. The CDR3 extends over 18 amino acids. V gave up 4 bases and J gave up 7 bases; unmatched junction bases: 17. As DNA, the CDR3 is TGTGCCAGCAGCTCCTCCGGGGCATATGCGCGGGAGGGAAATGAGCAGTTCTTC. It is translated as CASSSSGAYAREGNEQFF.

In this sample, this clonotype turned up a few times. The chain carries TRBV7-9 and TRBJ2-7, with D unclear. CDR1 is SEHNR, CDR2 FQNEAQ, per germline (reference sequence). The germline V and J ends were trimmed by 1 base and 5 bases, with 12 bases remaining between them. This CDR3 is built from 14 residues. In nucleotides, the CDR3 is TGTGCCAGCAGCTTAGGGCAGGAGTTTAACGAGCAGTACTTC. Encoded protein: CASSLGQEFNEQYF.

Many counts were recorded for this clonotype. V usage is TRBV5-1 and J usage is TRBJ2-1; 11 bases are a match to TRBD1. The CDR3 has 16 amino acids. Trimming removed 2 bases from V and 2 bases from J; junction bases left unmatched: 3. Germline loops: CDR1 SGHRS, CDR2 YFSETQ. The CDR3 loop reads CASSLRDRGTYNEQFF. The CDR3 coding sequence is TGCGCCAGCAGCTTAAGGGACAGGGGGACCTACAATGAGCAGTTCTTC.

This clonotype was recorded a few times. As DNA, the CDR3 is TGTGCCAGCAGCCTCCGCAGCCGGGGCACTGAAGCTTTCTTT. It yields the protein CASSLRSRGTEAFF. The chain carries TRBV12-3 or TRBV12-4 and TRBJ1-1; D is unclear. V lost 6 bases and J lost 4, with 15 bases in between. This CDR3 is 14 amino acids long.

This clonotype was seen many times. The gene calls are TRBV20-1 and TRBJ2-3; 9 nucleotides align to TRBD2. Germline V gene data show CDR1 as DFQATT and CDR2 as SNEGSKA (reference sequence). The J segment lost 7 bases and the V segment lost 3 bases, leaving 11 bases of the junction unmatched. The length of the CDR3 is 15 residues. The chain's CDR3 is CSASKAGGSSNTQYF. CDR3 in DNA: TGCAGTGCTAGTAAAGCGGGAGGTTCGTCAAATACGCAGTATTTT.

V usage is TRBV7-2 and J usage is TRBJ2-1; D gene uncertain. The V end was cut by 2 bases, the J end by 0 bases, with 11 bases between. CDR1 and CDR2 from the germline V gene are SGHTA and FQGNSA. This CDR3 has 16 residues. The CDR3 reads CASSLSPAPSYNEQFF. The CDR3 nucleotides are TGTGCCAGCAGCTTATCACCAGCTCCCTCCTACAATGAGCAGTTCTTC.

This clonotype has a count of ten or more. This chain connects TRBV5-1 to TRBJ2-7, with D possibly TRBD1 on 6 matching bases. Per the germline V gene, CDR1 is SGHRS and CDR2 is YFSETQ. V lost 3 bases to trimming and J lost 0 bases, with 10 bases between them. The CDR3 length is 14 residues. CDR3 DNA sequence: TGCGCCAGCAGCTCTACAGGGAGCTCCTACGAGCAGTACTTC. It is translated as CASSSTGSSYEQYF. Full variable domain (rest looked up from reference TRBV5-1 and TRBJ2-7): KAGVTQTPRYLIKTRGQQVTLSCSPISGHRSVSWYQQTPGQGLQFLFEYFSETQRNKGNFPGRFSGRQFSNSRSEMNVSTLELGDSALYLCASSSTGSSYEQYFGPGTRLTVT.

This clonotype has more than one count but fewer than ten. The chain couples TRBV20-1 to TRBJ2-5; TRBD1 might be the D (5 bases). Germline V gives CDR1 DFQATT, CDR2 SNEGSKA (reference sequence). V dropped 3 bases and J dropped 9 bases, with 17 bases sitting between them. The CDR3 loop spans 13 amino acids. CDR3 amino acids: CSASDSRAVAQYF. The CDR3 bases are TGCAGTGCTAGTGATTCCAGGGCGGTGGCCCAGTACTTC.

At least ten counts were recorded for this clonotype. The chain recombines TRBV11-1 with TRBJ2-4; 8 positions match TRBD2. The germline V gene has CDR1 SGHAT and CDR2 FQDESV (reference sequence). V trimming: 5 bases; J trimming: 4 bases; junction bases outside the gene matches: 16. The CDR3 runs 18 residues. The CDR3 DNA sequence: TGTGCCAGCAGCCCTATCCCTCAGGTAGCGGGAAAGAAAAACATTCAGTACTTC. Amino acids: CASSPIPQVAGKKNIQYF.

This clonotype was recorded at least ten times. V usage is TRBV12-3 or TRBV12-4 and J usage is TRBJ2-5, with D uncertain. This CDR3 region has 14 residues. Trimming took off 3 bases at V and 7 bases at J, with 15 bases between the two ends. The CDR3 coding sequence is TGTGCCAGCAGTTTTGAGTGGGTTTCCGGGACCCAGTACTTC. This translates into CASSFEWVSGTQYF.

This clonotype was detected many times. The CDR3 nucleotides read TGCGCCAGCAGCCAAGATAAGGCGACGGGGCGGCTGTTTTTT. Translation: CASSQDKATGRLFF. The chain has TRBV4-3 and TRBJ2-2; perhaps D is TRBD1 or TRBD2 (5 bases each). In germline, CDR1 is LGHNA, CDR2 YSLEER. The CDR3 is 14 residues long. V lost 0 bases to trimming and J lost 13 bases, with 15 bases between them.

In this sample, this clonotype turned up many times. The chain carries TRBV6-1 and TRBJ1-4, with D possibly matching TRBD1 (5 bases). This CDR3 has 14 residues. Trimming removed 5 bases at V and 5 bases at J, with 12 bases between. Germline CDR1 is MNHNS and CDR2 is SASEGT. The CDR3 coding sequence is TGTGCCAGCAGTCCCGGGACTCCGAATGAAAAACTGTTTTTT. Residues: CASSPGTPNEKLFF.

The table lists this clonotype with many counts. The rearrangement links TRBV5-1 to TRBJ2-2; TRBD2 matches 8 bases. Germline values: CDR1 SGHRS, CDR2 YFSETQ. The V gene end was trimmed by 4 bases and the J gene end by 5 bases; junction bases not matched to a gene: 7. CDR3 size: 15 residues. The CDR3 DNA follows: TGCGCCAGCAGCCCTACTAGCGGAGGGACCGGGGAGCTGTTTTTT. Protein: CASSPTSGGTGELFF.

The chain links TRBV5-1 to TRBJ1-2, with a weak D call TRBD1 (5 bases). V lost 0 bases and J 5 bases, leaving 14 bases between the germline ends. Looked up from germline, CDR1 is SGHRS and CDR2 is YFSETQ. The CDR3 runs 15 residues. The DNA of the CDR3 is TGCGCCAGCAGCTTGGACCCTTGGGGGGGATATGGCTACACCTTC. Translating gives CASSLDPWGGYGYTF.

The chain has TRBV5-1 and TRBJ1-1, with 8 bases identical to TRBD1. The CDR3 covers 15 residues. With V trimmed by 3 bases and J by 5 bases, 9 bases remained unmatched. Germline V lookup: CDR1 SGHRS, CDR2 YFSETQ. DNA for the CDR3: TGCGCCAGCAGCTGGCAGGGGGCGGGGAAGACTGAAGCTTTCTTT. Residues: CASSWQGAGKTEAFF.

This clonotype was counted ten times or more. This rearrangement joins TRBV6-1 to TRBJ2-5; 8 bases agree with TRBD2. J gave up 2 bases and V 7 bases, and 3 bases lay outside the gene matches. The CDR3 has 13 amino acids. From germline, CDR1 is MNHNS and CDR2 SASEGT. DNA for the CDR3: TGTGCCAGCATAGCGGGGCTTCAAGAGACCCAGTACTTC. This gives the protein CASIAGLQETQYF.

This clonotype was found a few times. V gene TRBV7-6 combines with J gene TRBJ2-1; 12 bases are a match to TRBD2. Trimming removed 8 bases from V and 2 bases from J; junction bases left unmatched: 1. The CDR3 extends over 14 amino acids. Germline V lookup: CDR1 SGHVS, CDR2 FNYEAQ. CDR3 bases: TGTGCCAGCGGACTAGCGGGACCCTACAATGAGCAGTTCTTC. Protein sequence: CASGLAGPYNEQFF. The full variable domain, with the rest looked up from reference TRBV7-6 and TRBJ2-1, is GAGVSQSPRYKVTKRGQDVALRCDPISGHVSLYWYRQALGQGPEFLTYFNYEAQQDKSGLPNDRFSAERPEGSISTLTIQRTEQRDSAMYRCASGLAGPYNEQFFGPGTRLTVL.

There are a few counts of this clonotype. The chain joins TRBV15 to TRBJ2-2; TRBD1 matches at 10 bases. V was pared by 5 bases and J by 1 base, with 7 bases of the junction left unmatched. The CDR3 consists of 17 residues. Germline CDR1 LNHNV, CDR2 YYDKDF (reference sequence). The CDR3 loop is CATSDGTGVENTGELFF. For the CDR3, the DNA is TGTGCCACCAGCGATGGGACAGGGGTTGAGAACACCGGGGAGCTGTTTTTT.

There are a few counts of this clonotype. V is TRBV6-2 or TRBV6-3 and J is TRBJ2-6, with D unclear. The CDR3 contains 14 residues. Deletions cut 8 bases from V and 0 bases from J, with 8 bases between. The germline V gene has CDR1 MNHEY and CDR2 SVGEGT. The CDR3 bases are TGTGCCAGCCAGCGTAGCTCTGGGGCCAACGTCCTGACTTTC. This codes for CASQRSSGANVLTF.

This clonotype appeared a few times. The rearrangement joins TRBV4-1 to TRBJ2-1, with a tentative D call TRBD2 (5 bases). This CDR3 has 18 residues. Germline V gene lookup returns CDR1 MGHRA and CDR2 YSYEKL. Deletions cut 0 bases from V and 0 bases from J, with 15 bases between. The CDR3 nucleotides are TGCGCCAGCAGCCAAGATGGGGTAGGAGCGGCCTCCTACAATGAGCAGTTCTTC. This sequence encodes CASSQDGVGAASYNEQFF.

This chain joins TRBV4-1 and TRBJ2-2; the D call may be TRBD1 or TRBD2 (5 bases each). V was shortened by 0 bases and J by 7 bases, with 12 bases between the two germline ends. The length of the CDR3 is 15 residues. Germline V CDR1 and CDR2: MGHRA, YSYEKL. The CDR3 region is CASSQDDEGNGELFF. The CDR3 bases are TGCGCCAGCAGCCAAGACGATGAGGGGAACGGGGAGCTGTTTTTT.

This clonotype showed up many times. The chain employs TRBV29-1 and TRBJ1-1; no reliable D call. The CDR3 extends over 11 amino acids. V lost 7 bases and J 1 base, leaving 7 bases between the germline ends. CDR1 is SQVTM and CDR2 is ANQGSEA in the germline V gene. The CDR3 region is CSAPENTEAFF. The DNA for the CDR3 is TGCAGCGCACCGGAGAACACTGAAGCTTTCTTT.

This clonotype has a count of ten or more. The chain's CDR3 is CATSDSVNTEAFF. DNA for the CDR3: TGTGCCACCAGTGACTCGGTGAACACTGAAGCTTTCTTT. The V call is TRBV24-1, the J call TRBJ1-1; D gene uncertain. The germline V gene has CDR1 KGHDR and CDR2 SFDVKD. The V and J ends lost 4 bases and 0 bases respectively, with 5 bases between them. The CDR3 contains 13 residues.